Listed here are 21 T cell receptor beta chains from one sample, sequenced in a study of blood T cell repertoires in COVID-19. Sequencing used immunoSEQ multiplex PCR; TCRdb keeps in-frame clones, though not all of them. The repertoire has 380,000 or so clones, over 65% of them found once; the top ten carry under 1.2%. The sample was peripheral blood. These receptors were collected from a human donor with acute or convalescent COVID-19. The donor label of this sample is uncertain.

This clone was observed at least ten times. The chain employs TRBV10-3 and TRBJ2-1; 12 nucleotides line up with TRBD2. The germline V gene has CDR1 ENHRY and CDR2 SYGVKD. The V and J ends lost 4 bases and 7 bases, in that order; junction bases with no gene match: 2. The CDR3 consists of 14 residues. The CDR3 DNA sequence: TGTGCCATCAGTGCGACTAGCGGGAGTAATGAGCAGTTCTTC. This gives the protein CAISATSGSNEQFF.

This rearrangement joins TRBV6-5 to TRBJ1-2; 8 bases fit TRBD1. The CDR3 length is 14 residues. Germline V gives CDR1 MNHEY, CDR2 SVGAGI. CDR3 region: CTSTLSRGLYGYTF. For the CDR3, the DNA is TGTACCTCCACCTTGAGCAGGGGGCTCTATGGCTACACCTTC.

The chain is built from TRBV29-1 and TRBJ2-3; TRBD2 matches 9 bases. Germline assignment: CDR1 SQVTM and CDR2 ANQGSEA. This CDR3 contains 14 residues. J was trimmed by 6 bases and V by 7 bases; bases with no gene match: 11. CDR3 protein: CSAAGTSMFDTQYF. CDR3 coding DNA: TGCAGCGCAGCCGGGACTAGCATGTTCGATACGCAGTATTTT.

The chain joins TRBV5-6 to TRBJ1-4; D gene uncertain. Trimming shortened V by 4 bases and J by 5 bases, and 18 bases separated the two germline ends. Germline lookup yields CDR1 SGHDT and CDR2 YYEEEE. This CDR3 is 16 amino acids long. The CDR3 here is CASSPGAGLRNEKLFF. The CDR3 bases are TGTGCCAGCAGCCCTGGTGCCGGACTCAGGAATGAAAAACTGTTTTTT.

The rearrangement uses TRBV30 and TRBJ1-4; D is possibly TRBD1 (6 bases). Trimming took 0 bases from V and 5 from J, leaving 19 bases between them. Germline lookup yields CDR1 GTSNPN and CDR2 SVGIG (reference sequence). CDR3 length equals 17 residues. The CDR3 coding sequence is TGTGCCTGGAGTGTAGGGGCCTCAGGGAGGGGGAATGAAAAACTGTTTTTT. This gives the protein CAWSVGASGRGNEKLFF.

This clone was seen a few times. V gene TRBV10-3 combines with J gene TRBJ2-7; 9 bases line up with TRBD1. V lost 8 bases, J lost 6 bases, and 20 bases stayed unmatched. Germline CDR1 reads ENHRY; CDR2 reads SYGVKD. This CDR3 has 17 residues. DNA for the CDR3: TGTGCCATCCCGTACCCGGACAGGGGATGGTTTTGGCTCGAGCAGTACTTC. This codes for CAIPYPDRGWFWLEQYF.

The V and J genes are TRBV6-4 and TRBJ1-5; 8 bases map to TRBD1. J gave up 4 bases and V 6 bases, and 14 bases lay outside the gene matches. The CDR3 consists of 17 residues. The germline CDR1 and CDR2 sequences are MRHNA and SNTAGT. CDR3 sequence: CASREGQGGEANQPQHF. The CDR3 bases are TGTGCCAGCAGGGAAGGACAGGGTGGGGAGGCGAATCAGCCCCAGCATTTT.

This clone has just a few counts. In nucleotides, the CDR3 is TGTGCCAGCTGCCGGGACTTGGTAGATGATGAGCAGTTCTTC. Translating it yields CASCRDLVDDEQFF. The V call is TRBV2, the J call TRBJ2-1; D perhaps matches TRBD2 (6 bases). V shed 8 bases and J shed 8 bases, with 19 bases lying between them. The CDR3 contains 14 residues. CDR1 is SNHLY and CDR2 is FYNNEI in the germline V gene.

The genes are TRBV19 and TRBJ1-2; possibly TRBD1 for D (5 bases). The V end was cut by 6 bases, the J end by 0 bases, with 11 bases between. The CDR3 has 14 residues. Germline V gene data show CDR1 as LNHDA and CDR2 as SQIVND (reference sequence). The CDR3 DNA sequence: TGTGCCAGTAGACAGGACCACACTAACTATGGCTACACCTTC. The encoded protein is CASRQDHTNYGYTF.

The chain recombines TRBV18 with TRBJ1-1; tentatively, D is TRBD1 (6 bases). Germline assignment: CDR1 KGHSH and CDR2 LQKENI. The CDR3 sequence is 15 residues long. V was shortened by 2 bases and J by 3 bases, with 13 bases between the two germline ends. The CDR3 DNA follows: TGTGCCAGCTCACCAGGAGAGGGGGTATACACTGAAGCTTTCTTT. It is translated as CASSPGEGVYTEAFF.

This rearrangement joins TRBV6-5 to TRBJ1-1; 7 positions match TRBD1. The V segment lost 8 bases and the J segment 4 bases; nucleotides outside the gene matches: 10. Germline-derived CDR1 and CDR2 are MNHEY and SVGAGI. There are 14 residues in the CDR3. The CDR3 nucleotides are TGTGCCAGCGGGACAGTGAGAGATGGCACTGAAGCTTTCTTT. Encoded protein: CASGTVRDGTEAFF.

The rearrangement joins TRBV6-6 to TRBJ1-1; tentative D call: TRBD1 (6 bases). In germline, CDR1 is MNHNY, CDR2 SVGAGI (reference sequence). Trimming removed 3 bases from V and 4 bases from J, with 18 bases in between. The CDR3 runs to 16 residues. CDR3 in amino acids: CASSYTGQPTLTEAFF. The CDR3 DNA is TGTGCCAGCAGTTATACAGGACAGCCTACTCTCACTGAAGCTTTCTTT.

This clone has only one observation. V and J are TRBV6-5 and TRBJ2-7; D unclear. Germline CDR1 MNHEY, CDR2 SVGAGI. With 7 bases removed from V and 3 bases from J, the gap between germline ends came to 7 bases. The CDR3 is made up of 11 amino acids. CDR3 coding DNA: TGTGCCAGCACCGGGTTCTACGAGCAGTACTTC. It is translated as CASTGFYEQYF.

Only a few counts were recorded for this clone. The chain employs TRBV7-9 and TRBJ2-2; 7 bases fit TRBD1. With V trimmed by 5 bases and J by 5 bases, 8 bases remained unmatched. The CDR3 runs to 15 residues. CDR1 SEHNR and CDR2 FQNEAQ come from the germline V gene (reference sequence). CDR3 loop: CASSKRQGGTGELFF. CDR3 bases: TGTGCCAGCAGCAAAAGACAGGGCGGGACCGGGGAGCTGTTTTTT.

The chain joins TRBV28 to TRBJ1-1; a possible D gene is TRBD1 (5 bases). The CDR3 is 14 amino acids. CDR1 is MDHEN and CDR2 is SYDVKM in the germline V gene. Trimming shortened V by 1 base and J by 4 bases, and 10 bases separated the two germline ends. This chain's CDR3 is CASSLYAGITEAFF. The CDR3, as DNA: TGTGCCAGCAGTTTATACGCAGGGATCACTGAAGCTTTCTTT. Full variable domain (rest looked up from reference TRBV28 and TRBJ1-1): DVKVTQSSRYLVKRTGEKVFLECVQDMDHENMFWYRQDPGLGLRLIYFSYDVKMKEKGDIPEGYSVSREKKERFSLILESASTNQTSMYLCASSLYAGITEAFFGQGTRLTVV.

This clone was detected only once. This rearrangement joins TRBV6-5 to TRBJ1-5, with no clear D. V lost 2 bases and J 6 bases, leaving 5 bases between the germline ends. The CDR3 has 12 amino acids. Germline V gene lookup returns CDR1 MNHEY and CDR2 SVGAGI. The CDR3 reads CASSYPRQPQHF. The CDR3 nucleotides are TGTGCCAGCAGTTACCCCCGTCAGCCCCAGCATTTT.

The rearrangement joins TRBV9 to TRBJ2-7; possibly TRBD1 for D (6 bases). The CDR3 is 13 amino acids. Germline values: CDR1 SGDLS, CDR2 YYNGEE. Trimming left V 1 base short and J 6 bases short, with 11 bases between. The CDR3 loop is CASSVTGIGEQYF. The DNA of the CDR3 is TGTGCCAGCAGCGTAACAGGGATCGGCGAGCAGTACTTC.

The chain recombines TRBV19 with TRBJ1-4, with D unresolved. The CDR3 spans 14 residues. CDR1 is LNHDA, CDR2 SQIVND, per germline (reference sequence). V shed 4 bases and J shed 1 base, with 7 bases lying between them. For the CDR3, the DNA is TGTGCCAGTAGTAATCCGGGAACTAATGAAAAACTGTTTTTT. Residues: CASSNPGTNEKLFF.

The genes are TRBV7-9 and TRBJ2-7, with TRBD1 as a possible D gene (6 bases). CDR1 and CDR2 (germline): SEHNR, FQNEAQ (reference sequence). V was trimmed by 4 bases and J by 1 base, leaving 8 bases between them. This CDR3 comprises 13 residues. CDR3: CASSSGTSYEQYF. For the CDR3, the DNA is TGTGCCAGCAGCTCAGGGACATCCTACGAGCAGTACTTC.

The chain uses TRBV5-4 and TRBJ2-1; TRBD2 aligns across 9 bases. The germline V gene has CDR1 SGHNT and CDR2 YYREEE (reference sequence). V lost 4 bases and J lost 7; bases outside the gene matches: 9. The CDR3 extends over 15 amino acids. Here the CDR3 reads CASSPGTSRGNEQFF. CDR3 coding DNA: TGTGCCAGCAGCCCCGGGACTAGCAGGGGTAATGAGCAGTTCTTC.

The table lists this clone with a few counts. The chain carries TRBV5-4 and TRBJ2-5, with TRBD2 matching over 8 bases. Germline V gene lookup returns CDR1 SGHNT and CDR2 YYREEE (reference sequence). There are 15 residues in the CDR3. The CDR3 spells CATRPGGHLGETQYF. CDR3 bases: TGTGCAACCCGACCGGGAGGGCACCTAGGAGAGACCCAGTACTTC.